The sequence of this TCR beta chain was determined in a study of blood T cell repertoires in COVID-19. Study information: The United States, Italy and Spain supplied acute and convalescent COVID-19 samples. Sources were T cells, B-cell-depleted T cells, or PBMCs; the material itself was cDNA or gDNA.

Original data processing: How many nucleated cells were present was estimated from reference gene primer amplification. Repertoires were generated with immunoSEQ multiplex PCR, while TCRdb's copy carries only in-frame clones and drops some. The V and J calls and clone size were taken over from that table, and D and trimming were inferred from the DNA. This table has about 90,000 clones, around 86% appearing once. The CDR3 length is 16 residues. Germline V gene sequence: CDR1 MDHEN, CDR2 SYDVKM. V lost 2 bases, J lost 1 base, and 7 bases stayed unmatched. The specimen sequenced was peripheral blood. J is TRBJ1-1 and V is TRBV28, with 7 bases lining up with TRBD1. This clonotype was sampled from a woman in her 70s with acute or convalescent COVID-19. CDR3 residues: CASSLQGVGENTEAFF. In DNA form, the CDR3 reads TGTGCCAGCAGTTTACAGGGGGTCGGGGAGAACACTGAAGCTTTCTTT.